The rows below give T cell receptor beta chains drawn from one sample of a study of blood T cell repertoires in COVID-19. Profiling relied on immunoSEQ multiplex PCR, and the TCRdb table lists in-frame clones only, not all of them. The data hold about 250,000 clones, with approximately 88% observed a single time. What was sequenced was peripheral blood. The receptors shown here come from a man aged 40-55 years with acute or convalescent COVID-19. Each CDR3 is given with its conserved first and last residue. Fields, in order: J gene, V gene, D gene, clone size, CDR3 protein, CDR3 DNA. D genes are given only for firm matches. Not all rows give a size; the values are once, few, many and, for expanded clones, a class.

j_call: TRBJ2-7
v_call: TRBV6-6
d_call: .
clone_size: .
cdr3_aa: CASSYSTSYEQYF
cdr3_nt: TGTGCCAGCAGTTACTCAACATCCTACGAGCAGTACTTC

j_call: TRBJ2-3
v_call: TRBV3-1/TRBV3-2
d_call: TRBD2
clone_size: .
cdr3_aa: CASSQDKESGTTDTQYF
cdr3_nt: TGTGCCAGCAGCCAAGATAAGGAGAGCGGGACTACAGATACGCAGTATTTT

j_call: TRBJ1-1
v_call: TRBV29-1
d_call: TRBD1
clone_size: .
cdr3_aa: CSVDVAGGTEAFF
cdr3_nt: TGCAGCGTTGACGTGGCAGGGGGGACTGAAGCTTTCTTT

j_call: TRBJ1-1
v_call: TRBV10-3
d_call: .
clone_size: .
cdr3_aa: CATGEPVDHTEAFF
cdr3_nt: TGTGCCACCGGGGAACCCGTGGACCACACTGAAGCTTTCTTT

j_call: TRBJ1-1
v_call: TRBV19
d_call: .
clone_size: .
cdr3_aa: CASSIYTEAFF
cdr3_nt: TGTGCCAGTAGTATCTACACTGAAGCTTTCTTT

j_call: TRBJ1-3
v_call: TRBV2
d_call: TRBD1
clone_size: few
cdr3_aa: CASRQGQGPSGNTIYF
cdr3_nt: TGTGCCAGCAGGCAAGGACAGGGCCCTTCTGGAAACACCATATATTTT

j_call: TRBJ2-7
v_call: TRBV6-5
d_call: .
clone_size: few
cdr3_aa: CASSQPQGPNEQYF
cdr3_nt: TGTGCCAGCAGTCAGCCCCAGGGGCCCAACGAGCAGTACTTC

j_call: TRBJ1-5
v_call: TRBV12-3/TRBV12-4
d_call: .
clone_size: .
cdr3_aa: CASRRQINQPQHF
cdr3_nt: TGTGCCAGCAGAAGACAGATCAATCAGCCCCAGCATTTT

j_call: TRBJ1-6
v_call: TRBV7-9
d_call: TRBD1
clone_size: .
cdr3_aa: CASSPGTGYSALHF
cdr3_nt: TGTGCCAGCAGCCCGGGGACAGGTTATTCGGCCCTCCACTTT

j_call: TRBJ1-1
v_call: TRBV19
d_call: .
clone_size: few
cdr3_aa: CASTPLTDLNTEAFF
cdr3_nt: TGTGCCAGTACCCCCTTGACAGATTTGAACACTGAAGCTTTCTTT

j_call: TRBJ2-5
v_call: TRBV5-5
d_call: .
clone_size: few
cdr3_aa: CASSLWTGRETQYF
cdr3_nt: TGTGCCAGCAGCTTGTGGACGGGAAGAGAGACCCAGTACTTC

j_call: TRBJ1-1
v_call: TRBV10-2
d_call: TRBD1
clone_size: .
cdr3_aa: CASSRDRDTEAFF
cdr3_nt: TGCGCCAGCAGCCGGGACAGGGACACTGAAGCTTTCTTT

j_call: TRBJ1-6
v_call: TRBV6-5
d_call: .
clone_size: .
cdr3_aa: CASSLTGPYNSPLHF
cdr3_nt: TGTGCCAGCAGTTTGACAGGCCCATATAATTCACCCCTCCACTTT

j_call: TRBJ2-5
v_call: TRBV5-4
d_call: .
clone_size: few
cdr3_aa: CASSLASDQETQYF
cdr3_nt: TGTGCCAGCAGCTTAGCCAGCGACCAAGAGACCCAGTACTTC

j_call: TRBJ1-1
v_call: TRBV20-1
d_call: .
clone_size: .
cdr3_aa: CSAREPEAFF
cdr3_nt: TGCAGTGCCCGGGAGCCTGAAGCTTTCTTT

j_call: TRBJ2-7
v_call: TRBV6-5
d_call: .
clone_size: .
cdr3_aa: CAILGAYEQYF
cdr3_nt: TGTGCCATCCTCGGTGCTTACGAGCAGTACTTC

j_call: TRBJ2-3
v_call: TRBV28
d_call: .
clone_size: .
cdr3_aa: CASSGDYGRLSDTQYF
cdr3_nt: TGTGCCAGCAGTGGGGATTACGGGAGACTATCAGATACGCAGTATTTT

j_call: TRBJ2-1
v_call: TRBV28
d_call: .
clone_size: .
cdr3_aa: CASSPQVLANNEQFF
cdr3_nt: TGTGCCAGCAGTCCACAGGTTCTGGCAAACAATGAGCAGTTCTTC

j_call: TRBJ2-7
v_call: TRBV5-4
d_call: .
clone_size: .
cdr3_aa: CASSLGSSYEQYF
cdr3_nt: TGTGCCAGCAGCTTGGGCAGCTCCTACGAGCAGTACTTC

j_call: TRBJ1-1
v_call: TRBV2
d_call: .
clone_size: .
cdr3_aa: CASSPQGNTEAFF
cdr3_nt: TGTGCCAGCAGTCCACAGGGGAACACTGAAGCTTTCTTT

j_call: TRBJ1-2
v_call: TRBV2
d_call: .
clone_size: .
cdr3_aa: CASSSHNRVGYTF
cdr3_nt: TGTGCCAGCAGTTCACATAACAGGGTTGGCTACACCTTC

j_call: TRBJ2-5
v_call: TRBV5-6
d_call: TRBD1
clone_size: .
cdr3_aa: CASSPGQGGETQYF
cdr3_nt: TGTGCCAGCAGCCCGGGACAGGGGGGAGAGACCCAGTACTTC

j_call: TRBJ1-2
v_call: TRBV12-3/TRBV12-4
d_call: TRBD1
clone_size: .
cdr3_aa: CASSVRQGRDTF
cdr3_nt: TGTGCCAGCAGTGTTAGACAGGGGAGGGACACCTTC

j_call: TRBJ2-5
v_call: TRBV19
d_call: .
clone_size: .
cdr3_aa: CASSGVNIWETQYF
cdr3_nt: TGTGCCAGTTCGGGGGTGAACATTTGGGAGACCCAGTACTTC

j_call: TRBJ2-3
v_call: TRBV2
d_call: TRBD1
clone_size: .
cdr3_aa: CASRRQGSGDTQYF
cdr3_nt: TGTGCCAGCAGGAGACAGGGGAGTGGAGATACGCAGTATTTT

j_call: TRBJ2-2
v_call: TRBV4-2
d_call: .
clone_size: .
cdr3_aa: CASSQSEAGELFF
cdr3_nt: TGTGCCAGCAGCCAATCGGAGGCCGGGGAGCTGTTTTTT

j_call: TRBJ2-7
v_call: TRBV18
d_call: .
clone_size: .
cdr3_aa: CASSPPRGRGFYEQYF
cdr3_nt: TGTGCCAGCTCACCACCCCGGGGCAGGGGTTTTTACGAGCAGTACTTC

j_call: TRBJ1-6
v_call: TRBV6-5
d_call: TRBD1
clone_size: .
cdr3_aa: CASSYSSRGNNSPLHF
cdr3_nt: TGTGCCAGCAGTTACTCATCCAGGGGGAATAATTCACCCCTCCACTTT